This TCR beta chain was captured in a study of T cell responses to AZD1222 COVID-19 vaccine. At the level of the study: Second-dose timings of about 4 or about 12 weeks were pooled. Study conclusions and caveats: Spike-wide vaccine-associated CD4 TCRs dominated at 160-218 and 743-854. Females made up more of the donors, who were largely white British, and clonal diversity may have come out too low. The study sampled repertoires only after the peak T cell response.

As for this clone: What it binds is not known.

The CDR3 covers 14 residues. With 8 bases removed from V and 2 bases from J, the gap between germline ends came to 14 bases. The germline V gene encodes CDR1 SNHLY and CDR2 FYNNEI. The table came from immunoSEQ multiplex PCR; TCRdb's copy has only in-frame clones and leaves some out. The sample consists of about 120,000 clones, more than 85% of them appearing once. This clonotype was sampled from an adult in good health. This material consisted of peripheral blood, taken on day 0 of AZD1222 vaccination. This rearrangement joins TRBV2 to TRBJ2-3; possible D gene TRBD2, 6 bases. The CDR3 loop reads CASGRDSHTDTQYF. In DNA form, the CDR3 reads TGTGCCAGCGGTAGGGACTCCCACACAGATACGCAGTATTTT. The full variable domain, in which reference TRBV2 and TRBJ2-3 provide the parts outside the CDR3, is EPEVTQTPSHQVTQMGQEVILRCVPISNHLYFYWYRQILGQKVEFLVSFYNNEISEKSEIFDDQFSVERPDGSNFTLKIRSTKLEDSAMYFCASGRDSHTDTQYFGPGTRLTVL.